This record covers a single TCR beta chain. The data were obtained in a study of cytomegalovirus exposure and HLA in healthy donors. The germline gives CDR1 SGDLS, CDR2 YYNGEE. The CDR3 runs to 15 residues. The V end lost 3 bases, the J end lost 2 bases, and 9 bases lay between the germline ends. Vbeta (60) and Jbeta (13) primers were used in the PCR. The table came from immunoSEQ multiplex PCR; TCRdb's copy has only in-frame clones and leaves some out. The sample has 180,000 or so clones, just under 80% seen once; the top ten hold 1.5% to 2%. This TCR derives from a woman aged 25 to 39 in good health and CMV-seronegative. Material for sequencing was PBMCs. The chain recombines TRBV9 with TRBJ2-6; D is perhaps TRBD1 (6 bases). The chain's CDR3 is CASSGGHTGANVLTF. CDR3 coding DNA: TGTGCCAGCAGCGGGGGACACACTGGGGCCAACGTCCTGACTTTC.